The sequence of this T cell receptor beta chain was determined in a study of cytomegalovirus exposure and HLA in healthy donors. Study in general: Later analysis reported that the 110 or so validation repertoires shared the platform of the 500 to 850 first-cohort repertoires.

The CDR3 has 12 amino acids. V was cut by 9 bases and J by 7 bases, with 13 bases left in between. Germline values: CDR1 MDHEN, CDR2 SYDVKM. Assay: immunoSEQ multiplex PCR; the TCRdb copy retains only in-frame clones and omits some. This table has about 260,000 clones, roughly 91% appearing once. A remark on this clone: Its cognate antigen is unknown.

Study-level points and caveats: Subsequent analysis showed first-cohort TCR clusters tending to co-occur in 120 validation repertoires. The listing of 150 to 200 TCR beta chains classed them as cytomegalovirus-associated.

This chain connects TRBV28 to TRBJ2-4, with D perhaps matching TRBD2 (7 bases). This clonotype was obtained from a woman aged 25-40 years in good health and CMV-seronegative. The sequenced sample was PBMCs. DNA for the CDR3: TGTGCCAGTCGGGGAGGGGGTAACATTCAGTACTTC. This codes for CASRGGGNIQYF.